This T cell receptor (beta chain) was retrieved from a study of beta chain features in type 1 diabetes. Overall study findings and caveats: Compared to healthy donors, patients appeared to have naive, central memory and Treg TCRB repertoires that were more alike. Across all four CD4+ subsets, people with type 1 diabetes showed modestly shorter TCRB CDR3s.

Based on CD45RO/CCR7/CD25/CD127/CD95/CD27, CD4+ regulatory, stem cell-like memory, naive and central memory cells were sorted. This clone appeared many times. Its antigen is not identified. This CDR3 contains 15 residues. Trimming stripped 3 bases from V and 5 bases from J, with 14 bases between. Germline CDR1 LGHNA, CDR2 YSLEER. The investigators reverse transcribed all of the isolated RNA, so they sequenced expressed TCRB transcripts. The average output of naive, central memory and regulatory T cell samples was several million reads. The method was immunoSEQ multiplex PCR; TCRdb's version includes in-frame clones alone and lacks a portion of them. The table has roughly 400,000 clones, about 15% seen once.

The V gene is TRBV4-3, the J gene TRBJ1-5; no firm D call. The specimen was naive CD4+ T cells from blood. This receptor was obtained from a woman aged 18-30 years in good health. The CDR3 sequence is CASSQGVREDQPQHF. The DNA for the CDR3 is TGCGCCAGCAGCCAGGGAGTAAGGGAGGATCAGCCCCAGCATTTT.